This paragraph covers one TCR beta chain sequence. The data originate from a study of T cell changes during pregnancy in multiple sclerosis. CDR1 is SGHNT and CDR2 is YYREEE in the germline V gene (reference sequence). The V gene end was trimmed by 0 bases and the J gene end by 5 bases; junction bases not matched to a gene: 9. The CDR3 runs to 16 residues. Clones were read by immunoSEQ multiplex PCR, and TCRdb kept only the in-frame ones, dropping some. There are tens of thousands of clones in the sample; 80% to 95% occur only once, and around 6.8% lies in the top ten. This sequence originates from a female donor in good health, enrolled as a control in a pregnancy study. The material was peripheral blood, obtained in the third trimester of pregnancy. V gene TRBV5-4 combines with J gene TRBJ2-7, with 9 nucleotides matching TRBD1. In DNA, the CDR3 is TGTGCCAGCAGCTTGGAAGGGGGGACAGGGCTAAACGAGCAGTACTTC. Translation gives CASSLEGGTGLNEQYF. Using reference TRBV5-4 and TRBJ2-7 for the parts outside the CDR3, the full variable domain is ETGVTQSPTHLIKTRGQQVTLRCSSQSGHNTVSWYQQALGQGPQFIFQYYREEENGRGNFPPRFSGLQFPNYSSELNVNALELDDSALYLCASSLEGGTGLNEQYFGPGTRLTVT.